Presented here are 30 T cell receptor beta chains from one specimen sequenced in a study of T-cell memory formation after mild COVID-19. Each CDR3 protein is one row after TCRdb ran MiXCR on the 5' RACE reads. This table has 250,000 to 400,000 distinct CDR3 sequences, around an eighth appearing once. The sequenced material came from PBMCs or a T cell subset sorted from them (not recorded which). The origin of the receptors is a man aged 18 to 35 who had mild COVID-19 (a few samples of this study predate the infection). Cell type and time point are not known.

The V and J genes are TRBV19 and TRBJ1-1; D ambiguous. Between the trimmed V and J ends, which lost 3 bases and 0 bases, there was a span of 8 bases. Germline assignment: CDR1 LNHDA and CDR2 SQIVND (reference sequence). This CDR3 comprises 14 residues. The CDR3 region has the DNA TGTGCCAGTAGTATGGGCACGTTGAACACTGAAGCTTTCTTT. Its translation: CASSMGTLNTEAFF.

The V gene is TRBV7-9, the J gene TRBJ1-4; TRBD1 agrees at 7 bases. The V segment lost 4 bases and the J segment 7 bases; nucleotides outside the gene matches: 6. This CDR3 has 14 amino acids. CDR1 is SEHNR and CDR2 is FQNEAQ in the germline V gene (reference sequence). The CDR3 reads CASSYTGVVEKLFF. CDR3 bases: TGTGCCAGCAGCTATACAGGGGTCGTTGAAAAACTGTTTTTT.

Ten or more counts support this clonotype. This sequence joins TRBV5-1 and TRBJ2-7; 7 nucleotides align to TRBD2. The CDR3 consists of 15 residues. The ends lost 4 bases at V and 2 bases at J; junction bases unmatched: 9. Germline V gene lookup returns CDR1 SGHRS and CDR2 YFSETQ. As DNA, the CDR3 is TGCGCCAGCAGCCCGGAAGCGGGGCCCCCCTACGAGCAGTACTTC. Translation: CASSPEAGPPYEQYF.

The chain carries TRBV29-1 and TRBJ1-1; TRBD1 matches at 8 bases. The length of the CDR3 is 12 residues. J lost 9 bases, V lost 5 bases, and 8 bases had no gene match. Germline V gives CDR1 SQVTM, CDR2 ANQGSEA. The CDR3 sequence is CSVREGTGKAFF. The CDR3 DNA is TGCAGCGTTAGGGAAGGGACAGGAAAAGCTTTCTTT. The full variable domain, with the rest looked up from reference TRBV29-1 and TRBJ1-1, is SAVISQKPSRDICQRGTSLTIQCQVDSQVTMMFWYRQQPGQSLTLIATANQGSEATYESGFVIDKFPISRPNLTFSTLTVSNMSPEDSSIYLCSVREGTGKAFFGQGTRLTVV.

In its sample, this clonotype was seen many times. The rearrangement joins TRBV7-9 to TRBJ2-7; 7 bases are a match to TRBD2. Germline CDR1 is SEHNR and CDR2 is FQNEAQ (reference sequence). V was pared by 5 bases and J by 2 bases, with 6 bases of the junction left unmatched. The CDR3 length is 14 residues. CDR3 sequence: CASSTRDYPYEQYF. DNA for the CDR3: TGTGCCAGCAGCACCCGGGACTACCCCTACGAGCAGTACTTC. Based on the CDR3 plus reference TRBV7-9 and TRBJ2-7, the full variable domain is DTGVSQNPRHKITKRGQNVTFRCDPISEHNRLYWYRQTLGQGPEFLTYFQNEAQLEKSRLLSDRFSAERPKGSFSTLEIQRTEQGDSAMYLCASSTRDYPYEQYFGPGTRLTVT.

This clonotype showed up just a few times. The genes are TRBV5-5 and TRBJ1-3; D is perhaps TRBD1 (5 bases). Trimming pared 3 bases from V and 7 bases from J, leaving 20 bases between. The CDR3 sequence is 16 residues long. Per the germline V gene, CDR1 is SGHKS and CDR2 is YYEKEE (reference sequence). The CDR3 nucleotides are TGTGCCAGCAGCTCCGAAAAACAGGTGAAACGGAACACCATATATTTT. Protein sequence: CASSSEKQVKRNTIYF.

This chain joins TRBV7-2 and TRBJ2-7; D remains ambiguous. This CDR3 is built from 16 residues. Looked up from germline, CDR1 is SGHTA and CDR2 is FQGNSA. Trimming removed 1 base from V and 3 bases from J, with 16 bases in between. The CDR3 sequence is CASSLDTLTPYYEQYF. For the CDR3, the DNA is TGTGCCAGCAGCTTAGACACGCTAACGCCTTACTACGAGCAGTACTTC.

This clonotype was seen ten or more times. This chain connects TRBV6-5 to TRBJ1-5; D may be TRBD1 (5 bases). Trimming left V 0 bases short and J 7 bases short, with 13 bases between. This CDR3 region has 15 residues. Germline CDR1 is MNHEY and CDR2 is SVGAGI. The CDR3 DNA sequence: TGTGCCAGCAGTTACTCGAGAAGGGGTGGACAGCCCCAGCATTTT. This sequence encodes CASSYSRRGGQPQHF.

This clonotype was recorded a few times. The chain joins TRBV2 to TRBJ2-1, with D perhaps TRBD1 (5 bases). V was pared by 2 bases and J by 1 base, with 9 bases between. From germline, CDR1 is SNHLY and CDR2 FYNNEI. The CDR3 sequence is 15 residues long. The CDR3 loop is CASSEQGYSYNEQFF. CDR3 sequence (DNA): TGTGCCAGCAGTGAACAGGGCTATTCCTACAATGAGCAGTTCTTC.

This clonotype was detected a few times. V is TRBV7-2 and J is TRBJ2-4, with D perhaps TRBD2 (6 bases). CDR1 SGHTA and CDR2 FQGNSA come from the germline V gene. There are 11 residues in the CDR3. In nucleotides, the CDR3 is TGTGCGGGAGGCGGGGTGAACATTCAGTACTTC. It codes for CAGGGVNIQYF.

In its sample, this clonotype was seen a few times. This sequence joins TRBV4-1 and TRBJ2-1; 13 bases fit TRBD2. The V gene end was trimmed by 7 bases and the J gene end by 8 bases; junction bases not matched to a gene: 5. The CDR3 runs to 14 residues. Per germline, CDR1 MGHRA and CDR2 YSYEKL. The CDR3 spells CASTGTSGAYEQFF. The CDR3 DNA follows: TGCGCCAGCACCGGGACTAGCGGGGCATATGAGCAGTTCTTC.

The rearrangement uses TRBV28 and TRBJ2-7; 9 bases align to TRBD1. The CDR3 runs 13 residues. The J segment lost 3 bases and the V segment lost 5 bases, leaving 2 bases of the junction unmatched. Germline values: CDR1 MDHEN, CDR2 SYDVKM. The CDR3 coding sequence is TGTGCCAGCAGTCGACAGGGGGTCTACGAGCAGTACGTC. Encoded protein: CASSRQGVYEQYV.

This chain connects TRBV12-3 or TRBV12-4 to TRBJ1-5; no clear D. The ends were cut back, 4 bases at V and 3 bases at J, with 10 bases in the middle. CDR3 length: 14 residues. CDR3 DNA: TGTGCCAGCAGTTCAGAAAATACCAATCAGCCCCAGCATTTT. This encodes CASSSENTNQPQHF.

The genes are TRBV27 and TRBJ2-3; 8 positions agree with TRBD1. V shed 5 bases, J shed 7 bases, and the junction held 5 bases outside the gene matches. Looked up from germline, CDR1 is MNHEY and CDR2 is SMNVEV (reference sequence). There are 13 residues in the CDR3. CDR3 in DNA: TGTGCCAGCAGTGCCGGACAGGGATATACGCAGTATTTT. It yields the protein CASSAGQGYTQYF.

This clonotype was counted a few times. The chain couples TRBV4-1 to TRBJ2-5; 11 bases align to TRBD2. The CDR3 has 17 amino acids. The germline gives CDR1 MGHRA, CDR2 YSYEKL. V lost 2 bases to trimming and J lost 1 base; unmatched junction nucleotides: 6. Written as DNA, the CDR3 is TGCGCCAGCAGCCAAAGTCTAGCGGGGGGTGGCCAAGAGACCCAGTACTTC. Translating it yields CASSQSLAGGGQETQYF.

This clonotype turned up a few times. The chain recombines TRBV7-2 with TRBJ2-5; 7 bases are a match to TRBD1. Per the germline V gene, CDR1 is SGHTA and CDR2 is FQGNSA. The CDR3 contains 13 residues. V lost 8 bases to trimming and J lost 4 bases; unmatched junction nucleotides: 7. DNA of the CDR3: TGTGCCAGCGCTCAGACAGGGAGAGAGACCCAGTACTTC. Its translation: CASAQTGRETQYF.

The chain carries TRBV11-3 and TRBJ2-5; D is possibly TRBD1 (6 bases). Germline values: CDR1 SGHNT, CDR2 YENEEA. The V gene lost 5 bases and the J gene lost 5 bases, with 12 bases spanning the gap. CDR3 length: 13 amino acids. The CDR3 spells CASSTGSGETQYF. The CDR3 DNA sequence: TGTGCCAGCAGCACAGGGTCGGGCGAGACCCAGTACTTC. Variable domain in full (rest from reference TRBV11-3 and TRBJ2-5): EAGVVQSPRYKIIEKKQPVAFWCNPISGHNTLYWYLQNLGQGPELLIRYENEEAVDDSQLPKDRFSAERLKGVDSTLKIQPAELGDSAVYLCASSTGSGETQYFGPGTRLLVL.

This sequence joins TRBV20-1 and TRBJ1-5, with D possibly being TRBD1 (6 bases). CDR1 and CDR2 (germline): DFQATT, SNEGSKA (reference sequence). This CDR3 comprises 14 residues. The V end lost 0 bases, the J end lost 4 bases, and 10 bases lay between the germline ends. The CDR3 is CSARDRQANQPQHF. The CDR3 DNA follows: TGCAGTGCTAGAGATCGACAGGCTAATCAGCCCCAGCATTTT.

This chain joins TRBV20-1 and TRBJ2-1, with D hard to call. This CDR3 is 13 amino acids long. Per germline, CDR1 DFQATT and CDR2 SNEGSKA (reference sequence). Trimming shortened V by 3 bases and J by 5 bases, and 11 bases separated the two germline ends. The chain's CDR3 is CSARYFEDNEQFF. The CDR3, as DNA: TGCAGTGCTAGGTACTTCGAGGACAATGAGCAGTTCTTC.

V and J are TRBV7-2 and TRBJ2-3; 7 bases agree with TRBD2. The CDR3 length is 15 residues. CDR1 is SGHTA and CDR2 is FQGNSA in the germline V gene. The V and J ends lost 3 bases and 3 bases, in that order; junction bases with no gene match: 6. The CDR3 loop reads CASSFQYGGTDTQYF. As DNA, the CDR3 is TGTGCCAGCAGCTTTCAGTACGGGGGGACAGATACGCAGTATTTT.

The rearrangement links TRBV5-5 to TRBJ2-3; possibly TRBD2 for D (6 bases). The germline gives CDR1 SGHKS, CDR2 YYEKEE (reference sequence). This CDR3 is built from 15 residues. V was shortened by 0 bases and J by 7 bases, with 15 bases between the two germline ends. CDR3 loop: CASSLGNAGQNTQYF. CDR3 in DNA: TGTGCCAGCAGCTTGGGCAACGCGGGGCAAAATACGCAGTATTTT.

The chain employs TRBV7-2 and TRBJ2-3; tentative D call: TRBD2 (5 bases). Trimming took 4 bases from V and 6 from J, leaving 8 bases between them. Per germline, CDR1 SGHTA and CDR2 FQGNSA. The CDR3 consists of 12 residues. CDR3 sequence: CASSSWRDTQYF. The CDR3, as DNA: TGTGCCAGCAGCTCATGGAGGGATACGCAGTATTTT.

A word on this clonotype: The germline gene is not matched at one end of the junction; a read error may be the cause. The chain joins TRBV12-3 or TRBV12-4 to TRBJ2-7, with D possibly matching TRBD1 (5 bases). The CDR3 extends over 15 amino acids. CDR3 coding DNA: TGTGCCAGCACCCTTCAAGGGGCCGGCTCCTACGAACAGTACTTC. This gives the protein CASTLQGAGSYEQYF.

This clonotype occurred a few times. V is TRBV30 and J is TRBJ2-5, with D hard to call. This CDR3 spans 11 amino acids. CDR1 is GTSNPN and CDR2 is SVGIG in the germline V gene (reference sequence). The V gene lost 3 bases and the J gene lost 5 bases, with 7 bases spanning the gap. CDR3 bases: TGTGCCTGGAGGCTTTCCGAGACCCAGTACTTC. It specifies CAWRLSETQYF.

The rearrangement links TRBV2 to TRBJ1-5; TRBD1 agrees at 9 bases. V dropped 8 bases and J dropped 6; count of bases not matched to a gene: 8. In germline, CDR1 is SNHLY, CDR2 FYNNEI. CDR3 length: 14 residues. The CDR3 DNA follows: TGTGCCAGCTCAAAACAGGGGGCCCGTCAGCCCCAGCATTTT. It encodes CASSKQGARQPQHF.

The table lists this clonotype with a few counts. This sequence joins TRBV3-1 and TRBJ2-3; tentative D call: TRBD1 (5 bases). The CDR3 contains 14 residues. The V end lost 0 bases, the J end lost 1 base, and 5 bases lay between the germline ends. Germline-derived CDR1 and CDR2 are LGHDT and YNNKEL (reference sequence). Here the CDR3 DNA reads TGTGCCAGCAGCCAAGAAGGGGGCACAGATACGCAGTATTTT. Protein sequence: CASSQEGGTDTQYF.

This chain links TRBV27 with TRBJ2-7, with D perhaps matching TRBD1 or TRBD2 (5 bases each). This CDR3 is built from 13 residues. Deletions cut 8 bases from V and 3 bases from J, with 14 bases between. Germline loops: CDR1 MNHEY, CDR2 SMNVEV (reference sequence). The CDR3 region has the DNA TGTGCCAGCTCCGTGGGTGGGGGCTACGAGCAGTACGTC. The encoded protein is CASSVGGGYEQYV.

This clonotype was counted between two and nine times. The CDR3 sequence is CSVVKLAGTYEQYV. The DNA of the CDR3 is TGCAGCGTTGTGAAACTAGCGGGGACCTACGAGCAGTACGTC. V usage is TRBV29-1 and J usage is TRBJ2-7, with TRBD2 matching 10 bases. The V segment lost 4 bases and the J segment 2 bases; nucleotides outside the gene matches: 5. The germline gives CDR1 SQVTM, CDR2 ANQGSEA. The CDR3 loop spans 14 amino acids.

This sequence joins TRBV29-1 and TRBJ2-3; a possible D gene is TRBD1 (6 bases). This CDR3 is built from 14 residues. Germline V gene data show CDR1 as SQVTM and CDR2 as ANQGSEA. V was trimmed by 0 bases and J by 5 bases, leaving 12 bases between them. CDR3 residues: CSVEDLRGGDTQYF. The CDR3 DNA reads TGCAGCGTTGAAGATCTACGAGGGGGAGATACGCAGTATTTT.

This clonotype was observed a handful of times. The chain uses TRBV20-1 and TRBJ2-5; 7 bases map to TRBD2. There are 13 residues in the CDR3. The junction had 4 bases not matched to a gene; V was cut back by 3 bases and J by 3 bases. CDR1 and CDR2 from the germline V gene are DFQATT and SNEGSKA (reference sequence). The CDR3 loop reads CSASGTTEETQYF. Here the CDR3 DNA reads TGCAGTGCTAGCGGGACTACAGAAGAGACCCAGTACTTC.